Presented here are 5 T cell receptor beta chains from one specimen sequenced in a study of PD-1 blockade in mismatch repair-deficient tumors (dated 2017 in TCRdb). Receptors were amplified or captured by the immunoSEQ multiplex PCR assay. This is the immuneACCESS table as TCRdb keeps it, with only in-frame sequences that have V and J called. A part of the clones is gone; compared with another copy, unresolved V genes explain less than half, and the rest is unexplained. The sample table lists tens of thousands of clones, 80% to 90% of them with a count of one. The ten biggest clones cover more than 15% of the sample. The sequencing here drew on peripheral blood, taken 2 weeks after starting pembrolizumab. All receptors come from an adult with mismatch repair-deficient cancer.

V is TRBV30 and J is TRBJ2-3; the D gene could be TRBD1 or TRBD2 (6 bases each). The V end was cut by 2 bases, the J end by 1 base, with 16 bases between. From germline, CDR1 is GTSNPN and CDR2 SVGIG (reference sequence). This CDR3 has 16 amino acids. DNA for the CDR3: TGTGCCTGGAGTTTACAGGGACTGTCAGGCACAGATACGCAGTATTTT. It codes for CAWSLQGLSGTDTQYF.

This clone was found a few times. The rearrangement joins TRBV18 to TRBJ2-5; TRBD1 or TRBD2 may be the D gene (5 bases each). The CDR3 spans 16 residues. The V and J ends lost 2 bases and 1 base respectively, with 14 bases between them. Germline CDR1 reads KGHSH; CDR2 reads LQKENI. CDR3 in DNA: TGTGCCAGCTCACCAAGGGGTCGCGGGCTCCAAGAGACCCAGTACTTC. This gives the protein CASSPRGRGLQETQYF.

V and J are TRBV4-1 and TRBJ2-6; TRBD1 matches at 7 bases. J gave up 2 bases and V 0 bases, and 7 bases lay outside the gene matches. Per the germline V gene, CDR1 is MGHRA and CDR2 is YSYEKL. This CDR3 spans 18 amino acids. This CDR3 is CASSQDGTVGAGANVLTF. The CDR3 DNA is TGCGCCAGCAGCCAAGACGGGACAGTGGGCGCTGGGGCCAACGTCCTGACTTTC.

The chain recombines TRBV11-2 with TRBJ2-5, with D perhaps given as TRBD1 or TRBD2 (5 bases each). V was shortened by 2 bases and J by 5 bases, with 9 bases between the two germline ends. The CDR3 is 13 amino acids. Germline CDR1 SGHAT, CDR2 FQNNGV. CDR3: CASSLWGMETQYF. The CDR3 DNA follows: TGTGCCAGCAGCTTATGGGGGATGGAGACCCAGTACTTC. The full variable domain, its missing parts supplied by reference TRBV11-2 and TRBJ2-5, is EAGVAQSPRYKIIEKRQSVAFWCNPISGHATLYWYQQILGQGPKLLIQFQNNGVVDDSQLPKDRFSAERLKGVDSTLKIQPAKLEDSAVYLCASSLWGMETQYFGPGTRLLVL.

This rearrangement joins TRBV6-4 to TRBJ2-1; D unclear. Germline CDR1 and CDR2: MRHNA and SNTAGT. This CDR3 region has 13 residues. The V gene lost 0 bases and the J gene lost 9 bases, with 9 bases spanning the gap. In DNA form, the CDR3 reads TGTGCCAGCAGTGACTCGGCCCATGGTGAGCAGTTCTTC. The encoded protein is CASSDSAHGEQFF.